The T cell receptor beta chain described here comes from a study of T cells after somatic rescue of genetic block. The ends were cut back, 0 bases at V and 3 bases at J, with 9 bases in the middle. The CDR3 is 14 amino acids. Germline CDR1 reads SGDLS; CDR2 reads YYNGEE. Assay: immunoSEQ multiplex PCR; the TCRdb copy retains only in-frame clones and omits some. The repertoire includes approximately 78,000 clones, about nine tenths of them detected once, and approximately 3% sits in the top ten. The receptor was derived from a man between 25 and 39 years old. The sequenced sample consisted of peripheral blood mononuclear cells (PBMCs). This chain connects TRBV9 to TRBJ2-5; tentatively, D is TRBD2 (5 bases). The CDR3 sequence is CASSVDLREETQYF. The CDR3 bases are TGTGCCAGCAGCGTAGATTTGAGGGAAGAGACCCAGTACTTC.